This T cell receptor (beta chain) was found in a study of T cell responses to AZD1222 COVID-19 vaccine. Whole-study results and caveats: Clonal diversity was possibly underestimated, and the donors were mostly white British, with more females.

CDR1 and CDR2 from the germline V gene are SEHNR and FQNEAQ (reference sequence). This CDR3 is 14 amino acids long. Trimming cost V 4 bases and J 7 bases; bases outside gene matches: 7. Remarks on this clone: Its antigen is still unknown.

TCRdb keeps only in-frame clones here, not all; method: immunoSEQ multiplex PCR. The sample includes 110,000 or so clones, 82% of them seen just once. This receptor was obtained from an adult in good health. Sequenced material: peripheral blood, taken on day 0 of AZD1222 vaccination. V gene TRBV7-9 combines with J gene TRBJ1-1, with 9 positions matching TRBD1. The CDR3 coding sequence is TGTGCCAGCAGCTCCTACAGGGGGCGCGATGAAGCTTTCTTT. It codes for CASSSYRGRDEAFF.